The 12 T cell receptor beta chains below come from one sample, sequenced in a study of blood T cells in healthy people across ages. With a J-beta primer mix and a sample-barcoded 5' primer, a second PCR ran about 7 to 12 cycles. TCRdb re-called the 5' RACE reads through MiXCR, storing one row per CDR3 protein. The sample carries about a million distinct CDR3 sequences, around 48% recorded once. Sequencing was performed on blood. The receptors derive from a young man in good health.

This clonotype occurred many times. This chain uses TRBV12-3 or TRBV12-4 with TRBJ2-3; D gene uncertain. The ends were cut back, 10 bases at V and 0 bases at J, with 8 bases in the middle. This CDR3 is 12 amino acids long. The DNA for the CDR3 is TGTGCCATAACAATTAGCACAGATACGCAGTATTTT. Translating it yields CAITISTDTQYF.

This clonotype was seen repeatedly, ten times or more. V gene TRBV4-3 combines with J gene TRBJ2-7; D not certain. Germline CDR1 is LGHNA and CDR2 is YSLEER. CDR3 length: 13 amino acids. V lost 0 bases to trimming and J lost 1 base, with 4 bases between them. This CDR3 is CASSQDQSYEQYF. CDR3 nucleotides: TGCGCCAGCAGCCAAGACCAGTCCTACGAGCAGTACTTC.

This clonotype was counted only a few times. This chain connects TRBV7-2 to TRBJ2-3; TRBD2 might be the D (6 bases). The CDR3 runs 16 residues. Trimming shortened V by 1 base and J by 4 bases, and 15 bases separated the two germline ends. CDR1 is SGHTA and CDR2 is FQGNSA in the germline V gene. Written as DNA, the CDR3 is TGTGCCAGCAGCTTAGGTCGGGGGATTACCGCAGATACGCAGTATTTT. This gives the protein CASSLGRGITADTQYF.

The chain joins TRBV7-2 to TRBJ2-5, with 7 nucleotides matching TRBD2. V gave up 0 bases and J gave up 5 bases; unmatched junction bases: 6. Germline V gives CDR1 SGHTA, CDR2 FQGNSA. The CDR3 totals 15 residues. CDR3: CASSLAGGPSETQYF. The CDR3, as DNA: TGTGCCAGCAGCTTAGCGGGAGGGCCTTCGGAGACCCAGTACTTC.

This chain links TRBV7-9 with TRBJ2-7; TRBD1 or TRBD2 may be the D gene (5 bases each). CDR3 length equals 15 residues. V was shortened by 4 bases and J by 0 bases, with 13 bases between the two germline ends. The V gene's germline CDR1 is SEHNR and CDR2 FQNEAQ (reference sequence). The CDR3 sequence: CASSWGTPSSYEQYF. The CDR3 DNA sequence: TGTGCCAGCAGCTGGGGGACGCCGAGCTCCTACGAGCAGTACTTC.

This clonotype has just a few counts. This chain links TRBV3-1 with TRBJ1-5, with a possible D match to TRBD1 (6 bases). The germline CDR1 and CDR2 sequences are LGHDT and YNNKEL (reference sequence). The CDR3 is made up of 17 amino acids. V lost 5 bases, J lost 4 bases, and 21 bases lay in between. CDR3: CASSDARGGFGNQPQHF. For the CDR3, the DNA is TGTGCCAGCAGCGACGCACGGGGGGGCTTTGGGAATCAGCCCCAGCATTTT.

J is TRBJ2-1 and V is TRBV4-1; TRBD2 might be the D (6 bases). CDR3 length: 16 amino acids. Germline V lookup: CDR1 MGHRA, CDR2 YSYEKL. Trimming left V 0 bases short and J 8 bases short, with 17 bases between. CDR3 in DNA: TGCGCCAGCAGCCAAGATTGGAGGGACCTACAAGATGAGCAGTTCTTC. Translating it yields CASSQDWRDLQDEQFF.

The chain has TRBV20-1 and TRBJ2-3, with D unresolved. Trimming cost V 3 bases and J 5 bases, with 12 bases left between them. The germline gives CDR1 DFQATT, CDR2 SNEGSKA (reference sequence). This CDR3 spans 13 amino acids. DNA for the CDR3: TGCAGTGCTAGTAGCATGGTGATAGATACGCAGTATTTT. This gives the protein CSASSMVIDTQYF.

The sample holds a few counts of this clonotype. The chain employs TRBV5-5 and TRBJ2-7; D gene uncertain. V lost 3 bases and J lost 2, with 18 bases in between. Germline CDR1 is SGHKS and CDR2 is YYEKEE (reference sequence). The CDR3 has 16 amino acids. The CDR3 sequence: CASSSPSEGRTYEQYF. CDR3 DNA sequence: TGTGCCAGCAGCTCCCCATCGGAAGGACGAACCTACGAGCAGTACTTC.

The CDR3 sequence: CASRQGYNEQFF. The CDR3 DNA reads TGTGCCAGCAGACAGGGATACAATGAGCAGTTCTTC. This chain links TRBV4-2 with TRBJ2-1, with D perhaps TRBD1 (6 bases). The V gene lost 6 bases and the J gene lost 4 bases, with 7 bases spanning the gap. Germline assignment: CDR1 LGHNA and CDR2 YNFKEQ. There are 12 residues in the CDR3.

This clonotype was seen many times. V gene TRBV6-4 combines with J gene TRBJ2-1; 12 nucleotides align to TRBD1. V shed 0 bases and J 6 bases; nucleotides not matched to a gene: 3. This CDR3 region has 16 residues. The germline V gene has CDR1 MRHNA and CDR2 SNTAGT. This chain's CDR3 is CASSDSGTGGPNEQFF. For the CDR3, the DNA is TGTGCCAGCAGTGACTCCGGGACAGGGGGCCCCAATGAGCAGTTCTTC.

This clonotype was observed a handful of times. V and J are TRBV4-2 and TRBJ1-2; 7 nucleotides match TRBD1. V lost 0 bases, J lost 7 bases, and 2 bases stayed unmatched. The CDR3 runs to 13 residues. The germline gives CDR1 LGHNA, CDR2 YNFKEQ. This CDR3 reads CASSQEAGGGYTF. The CDR3 DNA reads as TGTGCCAGCAGCCAAGAGGCAGGGGGTGGCTACACCTTC.